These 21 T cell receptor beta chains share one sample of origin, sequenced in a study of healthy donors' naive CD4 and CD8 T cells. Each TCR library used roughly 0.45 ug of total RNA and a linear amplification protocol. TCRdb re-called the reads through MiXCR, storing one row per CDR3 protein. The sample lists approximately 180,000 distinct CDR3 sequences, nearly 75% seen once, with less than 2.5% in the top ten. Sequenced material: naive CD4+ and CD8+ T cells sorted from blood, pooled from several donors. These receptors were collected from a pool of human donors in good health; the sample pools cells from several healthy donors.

The CDR3: CSVATSMETQYF. The CDR3 DNA reads TGCAGCGTCGCGACTAGCATGGAGACCCAGTACTTC. The rearrangement links TRBV29-1 to TRBJ2-5, with 7 bases that match TRBD2. Germline CDR1 is SQVTM and CDR2 is ANQGSEA. The length of the CDR3 is 12 residues. J lost 5 bases, V lost 6 bases, and 6 bases had no gene match.

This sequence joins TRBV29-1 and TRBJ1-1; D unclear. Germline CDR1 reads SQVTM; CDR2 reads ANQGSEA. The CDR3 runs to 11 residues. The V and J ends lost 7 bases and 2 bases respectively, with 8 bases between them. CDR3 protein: CSGDTNTEAFF. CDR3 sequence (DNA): TGCAGCGGAGACACTAACACTGAAGCTTTCTTT.

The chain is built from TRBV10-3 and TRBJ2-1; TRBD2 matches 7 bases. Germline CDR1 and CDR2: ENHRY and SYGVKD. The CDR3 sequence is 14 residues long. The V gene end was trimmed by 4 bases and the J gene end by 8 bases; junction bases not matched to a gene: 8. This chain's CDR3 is CAISVAGERDEQFF. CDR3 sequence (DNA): TGTGCCATCAGTGTCGCGGGAGAGAGGGATGAGCAGTTCTTC.

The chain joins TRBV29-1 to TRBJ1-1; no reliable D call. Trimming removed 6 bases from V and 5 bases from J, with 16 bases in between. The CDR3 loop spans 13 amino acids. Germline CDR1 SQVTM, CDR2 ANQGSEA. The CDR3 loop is CSVNSARRTEAFF. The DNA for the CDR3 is TGCAGCGTGAACTCCGCTAGGAGAACTGAAGCTTTCTTT.

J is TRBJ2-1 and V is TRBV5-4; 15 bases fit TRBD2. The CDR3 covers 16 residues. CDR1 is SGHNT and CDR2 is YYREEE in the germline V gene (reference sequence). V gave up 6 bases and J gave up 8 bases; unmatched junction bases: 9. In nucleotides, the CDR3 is TGTGCCAGCACCGGGACTAGCGGGGGGCGGGGGCATGAGCAGTTCTTC. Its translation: CASTGTSGGRGHEQFF.

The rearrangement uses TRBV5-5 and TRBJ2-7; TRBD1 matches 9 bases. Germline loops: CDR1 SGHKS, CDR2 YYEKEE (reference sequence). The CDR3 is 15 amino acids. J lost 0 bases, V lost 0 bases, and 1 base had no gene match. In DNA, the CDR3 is TGTGCCAGCAGCTTGGGACAGGGGGACTCCTACGAGCAGTACTTC. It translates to CASSLGQGDSYEQYF.

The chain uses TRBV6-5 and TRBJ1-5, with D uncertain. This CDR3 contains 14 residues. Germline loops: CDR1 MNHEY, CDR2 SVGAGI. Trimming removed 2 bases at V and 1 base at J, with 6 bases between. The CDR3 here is CASSYTRSNQPQHF. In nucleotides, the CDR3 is TGTGCCAGCAGTTACACGCGGAGCAATCAGCCCCAGCATTTT.

The CDR3 region is CASEQGMNTEAFF. Written as DNA, the CDR3 is TGTGCCTCAGAGCAGGGGATGAACACTGAAGCTTTCTTT. This chain joins TRBV19 and TRBJ1-1, with D tentatively TRBD1 (6 bases). The CDR3 length is 13 residues. CDR1 LNHDA and CDR2 SQIVND come from the germline V gene (reference sequence). The ends were cut back, 11 bases at V and 0 bases at J, with 13 bases in the middle.

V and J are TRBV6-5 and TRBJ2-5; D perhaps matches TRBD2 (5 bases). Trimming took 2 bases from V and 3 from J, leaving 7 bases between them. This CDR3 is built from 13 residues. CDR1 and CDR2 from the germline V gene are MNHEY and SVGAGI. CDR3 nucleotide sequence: TGTGCCAGCAGTTACGTCGGGGAAGAGACCCAGTACTTC. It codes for CASSYVGEETQYF.

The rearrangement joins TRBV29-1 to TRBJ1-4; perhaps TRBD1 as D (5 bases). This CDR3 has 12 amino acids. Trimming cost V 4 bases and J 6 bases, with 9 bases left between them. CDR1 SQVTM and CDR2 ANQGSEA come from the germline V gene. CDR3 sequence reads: CSVGGVDEKLFF. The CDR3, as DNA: TGCAGCGTTGGAGGGGTGGATGAAAAACTGTTTTTT.

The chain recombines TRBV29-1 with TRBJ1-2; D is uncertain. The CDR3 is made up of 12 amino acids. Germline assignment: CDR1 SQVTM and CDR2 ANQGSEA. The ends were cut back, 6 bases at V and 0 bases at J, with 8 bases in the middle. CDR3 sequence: CSVGRANYGYTF. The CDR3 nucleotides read TGCAGCGTCGGACGAGCTAACTATGGCTACACCTTC.

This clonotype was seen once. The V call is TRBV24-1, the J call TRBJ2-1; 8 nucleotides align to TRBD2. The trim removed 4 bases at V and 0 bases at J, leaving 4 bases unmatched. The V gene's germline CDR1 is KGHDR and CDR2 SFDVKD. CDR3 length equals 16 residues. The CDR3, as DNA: TGTGCCACCAGTGAAAGCGGGGGTAGCTCCTACAATGAGCAGTTCTTC. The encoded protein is CATSESGGSSYNEQFF.

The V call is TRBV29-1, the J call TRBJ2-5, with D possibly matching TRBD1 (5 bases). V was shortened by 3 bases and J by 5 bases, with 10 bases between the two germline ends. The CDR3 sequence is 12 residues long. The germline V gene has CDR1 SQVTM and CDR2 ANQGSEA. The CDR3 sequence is CSVEQGQETQYF. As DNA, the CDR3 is TGCAGCGTTGAGCAGGGTCAGGAGACCCAGTACTTC.

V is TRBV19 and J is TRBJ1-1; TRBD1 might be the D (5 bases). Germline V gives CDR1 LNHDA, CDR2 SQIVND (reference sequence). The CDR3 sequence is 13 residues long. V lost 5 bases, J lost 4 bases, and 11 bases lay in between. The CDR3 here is CASSWWGSTEAFF. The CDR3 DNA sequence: TGTGCCAGTAGTTGGTGGGGCTCCACTGAAGCTTTCTTT.

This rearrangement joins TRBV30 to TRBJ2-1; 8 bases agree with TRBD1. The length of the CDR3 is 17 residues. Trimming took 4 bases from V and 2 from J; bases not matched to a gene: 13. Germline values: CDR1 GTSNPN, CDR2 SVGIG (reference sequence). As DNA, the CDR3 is TGTGCCTGGACCAATGCCGAGGGGACAGGCCCCTACAATGAGCAGTTCTTC. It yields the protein CAWTNAEGTGPYNEQFF.

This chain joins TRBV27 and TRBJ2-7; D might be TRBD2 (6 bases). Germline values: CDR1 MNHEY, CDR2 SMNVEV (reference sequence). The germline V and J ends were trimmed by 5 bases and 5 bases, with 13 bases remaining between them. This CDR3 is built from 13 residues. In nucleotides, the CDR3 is TGTGCCAGCAGTCCGACTAGTTACCACGAGCAGTACTTC. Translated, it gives CASSPTSYHEQYF.

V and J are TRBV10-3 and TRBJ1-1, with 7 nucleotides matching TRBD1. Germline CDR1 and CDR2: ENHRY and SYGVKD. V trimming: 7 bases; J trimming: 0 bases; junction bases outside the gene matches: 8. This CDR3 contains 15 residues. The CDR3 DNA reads TGTGCCATCACGACAGGGTCCAATATGAACACTGAAGCTTTCTTT. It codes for CAITTGSNMNTEAFF.

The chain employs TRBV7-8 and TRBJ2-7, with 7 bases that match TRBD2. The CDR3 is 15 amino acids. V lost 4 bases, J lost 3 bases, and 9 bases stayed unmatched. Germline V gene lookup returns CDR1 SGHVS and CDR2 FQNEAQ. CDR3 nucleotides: TGTGCCAGCAGCTCACAAGCGGGGCGACGCTACGAGCAGTACTTC. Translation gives CASSSQAGRRYEQYF.

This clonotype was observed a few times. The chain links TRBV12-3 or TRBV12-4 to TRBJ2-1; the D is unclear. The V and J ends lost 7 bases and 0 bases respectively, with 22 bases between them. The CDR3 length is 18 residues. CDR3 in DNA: TGTGCCAGCACCTTGAAGATGCCGGGCCTCAGCTCCTACAATGAGCAGTTCTTC. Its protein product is CASTLKMPGLSSYNEQFF.

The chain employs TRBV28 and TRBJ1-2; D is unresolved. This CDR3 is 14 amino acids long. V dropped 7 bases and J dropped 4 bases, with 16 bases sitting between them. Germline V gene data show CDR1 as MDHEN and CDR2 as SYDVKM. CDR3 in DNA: TGTGCCAGCACCCTAGAGGGCAGGTTCTATGGCTACACCTTC. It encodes CASTLEGRFYGYTF.

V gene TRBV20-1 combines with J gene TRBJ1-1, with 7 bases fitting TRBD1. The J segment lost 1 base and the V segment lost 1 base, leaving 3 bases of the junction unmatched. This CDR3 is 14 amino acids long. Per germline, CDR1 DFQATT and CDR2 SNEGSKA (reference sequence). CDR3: CSARAQGRNTEAFF. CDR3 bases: TGCAGTGCTAGAGCACAGGGGAGGAACACTGAAGCTTTCTTT.